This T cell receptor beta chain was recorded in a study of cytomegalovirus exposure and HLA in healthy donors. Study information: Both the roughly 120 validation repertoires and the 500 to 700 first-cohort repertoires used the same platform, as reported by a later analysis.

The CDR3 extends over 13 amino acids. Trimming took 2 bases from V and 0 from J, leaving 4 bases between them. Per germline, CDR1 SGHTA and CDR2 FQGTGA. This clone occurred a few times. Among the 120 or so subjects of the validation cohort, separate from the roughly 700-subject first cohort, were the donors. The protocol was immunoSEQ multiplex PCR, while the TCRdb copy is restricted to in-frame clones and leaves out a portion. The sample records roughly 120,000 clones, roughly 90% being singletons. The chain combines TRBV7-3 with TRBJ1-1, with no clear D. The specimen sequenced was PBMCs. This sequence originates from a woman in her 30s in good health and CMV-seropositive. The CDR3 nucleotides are TGTGCCAGCAGCTTACAGGTGAACACTGAAGCTTTCTTT. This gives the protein CASSLQVNTEAFF.